This passage covers 8 T cell receptor beta chains from one sample sequenced in a study of shared clonotypes between healthy human individuals. Assay used: immunoSEQ multiplex PCR; TCRdb lists only in-frame clones, some missing. Of about 330,000 clones in the sample, around two thirds were seen once. The specimen sequenced was memory CD4+ T cells sorted from blood. The sample's subset: CD45RA-negative fraction. The receptors here all came from a man aged 25-45 years in good health.

This chain joins TRBV6-1 and TRBJ2-2, with D unclear. CDR1 is MNHNS, CDR2 SASEGT, per germline. CDR3 size: 11 residues. V lost 3 bases, J lost 9 bases, and 5 bases lay in between. In nucleotides, the CDR3 is TGTGCCAGCAGTGAGCAAAGGGAGCTGTTTTTT. This encodes CASSEQRELFF.

This clone was seen once. The chain carries TRBV7-2 and TRBJ2-7, with a possible D match to TRBD2 (7 bases). Trimming cost V 5 bases and J 9 bases, with 23 bases left between them. The CDR3 extends over 15 amino acids. The V gene's germline CDR1 is SGHTA and CDR2 FQGNSA. As DNA, the CDR3 is TGTGCCAGCAGCCCGCGCGGGGGCCCTGGCTCGGGGCAGTACTTC. Translated: CASSPRGGPGSGQYF.

Points on this clone: Distinct nucleotide sequences in the sample also encode this CDR3. The V gene is TRBV9, the J gene TRBJ2-7; no reliable D call. The CDR3 consists of 14 residues. Trimming left V 0 bases short and J 3 bases short, with 10 bases between. Germline V gene lookup returns CDR1 SGDLS and CDR2 YYNGEE. The CDR3 reads CASSVGGPDYEQYF. CDR3 DNA sequence: TGTGCCAGCAGCGTAGGGGGTCCTGACTACGAGCAGTACTTC.

The chain has TRBV2 and TRBJ1-1, with 7 bases identical to TRBD1. Germline V gene data show CDR1 as SNHLY and CDR2 as FYNNEI. The length of the CDR3 is 14 residues. V dropped 11 bases and J dropped 0; count of bases not matched to a gene: 9. This CDR3 is CAGGTALMNTEAFF. The CDR3 DNA reads as TGTGCCGGAGGGACAGCCTTAATGAACACTGAAGCTTTCTTT. The whole variable domain, filled in from reference TRBV2 and TRBJ1-1, reads EPEVTQTPSHQVTQMGQEVILRCVPISNHLYFYWYRQILGQKVEFLVSFYNNEISEKSEIFDDQFSVERPDGSNFTLKIRSTKLEDSAMYFCAGGTALMNTEAFFGQGTRLTVV.

This sequence joins TRBV9 and TRBJ2-1; D remains unclear. Germline assignment: CDR1 SGDLS and CDR2 YYNGEE. The CDR3 has 12 amino acids. V was pared by 4 bases and J by 4 bases, with 6 bases between. The CDR3 DNA follows: TGTGCCAGCAGCAGGGTATACAATGAGCAGTTCTTC. It specifies CASSRVYNEQFF.

This clone was recorded only once. The CDR3 spells CASSPLRLAGGGEQFF. Written as DNA, the CDR3 is TGTGCCAGCTCACCACTCCGACTAGCGGGAGGGGGTGAGCAGTTCTTC. The V call is TRBV18, the J call TRBJ2-1; 14 nucleotides align to TRBD2. This CDR3 comprises 16 residues. Looked up from germline, CDR1 is KGHSH and CDR2 is LQKENI. V gave up 1 base and J gave up 9 bases; unmatched junction bases: 5.

The chain recombines TRBV5-4 with TRBJ2-3; 7 positions agree with TRBD2. Per the germline V gene, CDR1 is SGHNT and CDR2 is YYREEE (reference sequence). V shed 2 bases, J shed 0 bases, and the junction held 6 bases outside the gene matches. This CDR3 has 16 residues. The CDR3 protein is CASSLGLAASTDTQYF. The CDR3 bases are TGTGCCAGCAGCTTAGGGCTAGCGGCTAGCACAGATACGCAGTATTTT.

The chain links TRBV6-5 to TRBJ1-1, with D hard to call. Trimming stripped 0 bases from V and 1 base from J, with 6 bases between. Germline CDR1 and CDR2: MNHEY and SVGAGI. This CDR3 region has 14 residues. In DNA form, the CDR3 reads TGTGCCAGCAGTTACTCGTTAGGGAACACTGAAGCTTTCTTT. Its translation: CASSYSLGNTEAFF.